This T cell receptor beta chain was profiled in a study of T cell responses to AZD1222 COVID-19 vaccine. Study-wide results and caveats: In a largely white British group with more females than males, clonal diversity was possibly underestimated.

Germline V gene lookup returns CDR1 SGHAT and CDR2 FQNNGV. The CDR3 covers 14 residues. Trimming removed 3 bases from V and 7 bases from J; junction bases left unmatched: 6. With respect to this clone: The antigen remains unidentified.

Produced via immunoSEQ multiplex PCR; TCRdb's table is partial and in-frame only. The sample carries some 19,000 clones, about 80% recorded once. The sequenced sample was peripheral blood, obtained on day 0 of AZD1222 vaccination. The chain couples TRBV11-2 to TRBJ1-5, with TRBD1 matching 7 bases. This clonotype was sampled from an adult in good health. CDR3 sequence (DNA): TGTGCCAGCAGCTTTGGGGCAGGGGGACAGCCCCAGCATTTT. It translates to CASSFGAGGQPQHF.